This TCR beta chain is drawn from a study of Ad26.COV2.S vaccination and SARS-CoV-2 variants. Measured with immunoSEQ multiplex PCR; TCRdb has only the in-frame clones, and not every one. The sample lists some 350,000 clones, about 91% occurring once. Of note for this clone: Antigen specificity is unknown. The same CDR3 also results from other DNA sequences found in this sample.

Study results and caveats: Analyses of TCR breadth and depth may have underestimated total T cell responses.

V was pared by 5 bases and J by 4 bases, with 4 bases of the junction left unmatched. The CDR3 totals 13 residues. CDR1 is SEHNR and CDR2 is FQNEAQ in the germline V gene (reference sequence). J is TRBJ1-1 and V is TRBV7-9; 7 bases line up with TRBD1. The sequence came from a human donor who had recovered from COVID-19. Sequencing was performed on peripheral blood, taken after recovery from COVID-19. For the CDR3, the DNA is TGTGCCAGCAGCCGCCAGGGGGGCACTGAAGCTTTCTTT. Amino acids: CASSRQGGTEAFF. Together with reference TRBV7-9 and TRBJ1-1, the CDR3 gives the full variable domain: DTGVSQNPRHKITKRGQNVTFRCDPISEHNRLYWYRQTLGQGPEFLTYFQNEAQLEKSRLLSDRFSAERPKGSFSTLEIQRTEQGDSAMYLCASSRQGGTEAFFGQGTRLTVV.